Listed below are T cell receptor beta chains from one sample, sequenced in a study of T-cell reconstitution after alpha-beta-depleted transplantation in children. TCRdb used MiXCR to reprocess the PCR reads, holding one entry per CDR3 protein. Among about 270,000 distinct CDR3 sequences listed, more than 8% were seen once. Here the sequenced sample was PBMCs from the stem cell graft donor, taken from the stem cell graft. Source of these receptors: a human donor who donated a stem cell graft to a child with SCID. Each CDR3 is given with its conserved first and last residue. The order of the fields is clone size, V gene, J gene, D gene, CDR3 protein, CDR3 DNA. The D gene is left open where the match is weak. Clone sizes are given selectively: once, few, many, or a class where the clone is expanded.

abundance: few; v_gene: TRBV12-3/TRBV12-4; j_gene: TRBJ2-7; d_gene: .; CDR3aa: CASSLLAGAIYEQYF; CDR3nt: TGTGCCAGCAGTTTATTGGCAGGGGCTATCTACGAGCAGTACTTC
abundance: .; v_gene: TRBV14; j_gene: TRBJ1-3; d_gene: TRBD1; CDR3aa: CASSHGTGPGNTIYF; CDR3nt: TGTGCCAGCAGCCATGGGACAGGGCCTGGAAACACCATATATTTT
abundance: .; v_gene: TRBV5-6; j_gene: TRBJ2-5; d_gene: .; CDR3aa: CASGRQSTVETQYF; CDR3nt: TGTGCCAGCGGAAGACAGAGTACCGTGGAGACCCAGTACTTC
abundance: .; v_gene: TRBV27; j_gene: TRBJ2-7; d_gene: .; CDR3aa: CASSFAGLPSEQYF; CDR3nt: TGTGCCAGCAGCTTTGCCGGGCTCCCGAGCGAGCAGTACTTC
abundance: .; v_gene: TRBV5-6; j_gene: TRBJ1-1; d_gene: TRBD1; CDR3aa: CASSLQGTGTNTEAFF; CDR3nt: TGTGCCAGCAGCTTGCAAGGGACAGGGACGAACACTGAAGCTTTCTTT
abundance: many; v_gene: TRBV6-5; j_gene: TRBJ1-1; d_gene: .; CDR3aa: CASQRYTEAFF; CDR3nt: TGTGCCAGCCAAAGGTACACTGAAGCTTTCTTT
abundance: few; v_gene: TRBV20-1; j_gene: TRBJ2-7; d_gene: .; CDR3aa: CSARPGTNYEQYF; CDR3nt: TGCAGTGCCAGGCCCGGGACAAATTACGAGCAGTACTTC
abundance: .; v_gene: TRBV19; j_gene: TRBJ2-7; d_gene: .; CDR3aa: CASSIEYSYEQYF; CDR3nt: TGTGCCAGTAGTATAGAATACAGCTACGAGCAGTACTTC
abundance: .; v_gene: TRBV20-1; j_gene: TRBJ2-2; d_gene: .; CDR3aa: CCARDLEGGPAGELFF; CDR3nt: TGCTGTGCTAGAGATCTCGAGGGGGGGCCCGCCGGGGAGCTGTTTTTT
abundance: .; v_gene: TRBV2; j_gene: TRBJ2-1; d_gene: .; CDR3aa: CASSDGQSPLFF; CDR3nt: TGTGCCAGCAGTGATGGACAAAGTCCCCTGTTCTTC
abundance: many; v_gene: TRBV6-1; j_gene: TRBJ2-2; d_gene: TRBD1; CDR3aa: CASSTRTGGANTGELFF; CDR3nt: TGTGCCAGCAGTACCCGGACAGGGGGCGCGAACACCGGGGAGCTGTTTTTT
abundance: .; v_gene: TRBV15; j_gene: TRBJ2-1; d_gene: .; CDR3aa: CATSREANSYNEQFF; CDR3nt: TGTGCCACCAGCAGGGAGGCGAACTCCTACAATGAGCAGTTCTTC
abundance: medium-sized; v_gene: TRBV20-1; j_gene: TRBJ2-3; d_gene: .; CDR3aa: CSATLTDTQYF; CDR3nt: TGCAGTGCTACCCTCACAGATACGCAGTATTTT